This T cell receptor beta chain was identified during a study of long-term antiretroviral therapy in people with HIV. This clone was counted only a few times. Its matching antigen is unknown. Findings of the study overall: Dominant in the repertoire at all time points were clones expanded before ART. In the period from about 2003 to 2018, blood was collected, possibly under older ART regimens.

This was the immunoSEQ v3.0 assay at survey level. TCRdb's copy holds only in-frame clones and misses some; the assay was immunoSEQ multiplex PCR. The profile covers under 15,000 clones, with 60% to 80% appearing a single time and about 13% taken by the ten largest. This CDR3 contains 13 residues. Germline-derived CDR1 and CDR2 are MNHEY and SMNVEV (reference sequence). With 2 bases removed from V and 3 bases from J, the gap between germline ends came to 8 bases. The source was unsorted PBMCs, collected 1.3 years after starting antiretroviral therapy. This TCR was recovered from a woman aged 18-29 years with HIV. The genes are TRBV27 and TRBJ2-7, with D perhaps given as TRBD1 or TRBD2 (5 bases each). CDR3 sequence reads: CASSLGGHYEQYF. CDR3 DNA: TGTGCCAGCAGTTTAGGGGGTCACTACGAGCAGTACTTC.